The sequence of this T cell receptor beta chain was determined in a study of radiotherapy plus CTLA-4 blockade in lung cancer. The wider study: The study recorded objective responses in around 18% of patients and disease control in around 33%.

Measured with immunoSEQ multiplex PCR; TCRdb has only the in-frame clones, and not every one. The data hold roughly 80,000 clones, with around 76% observed a single time. This CDR3 is 17 amino acids long. Germline CDR1 SGHNT, CDR2 YENEEA. The V end was cut by 1 base, the J end by 1 base, with 16 bases between. The V gene is TRBV11-3, the J gene TRBJ2-5, with D tentatively TRBD2 (6 bases). The source of this sequence is a human donor with non-small cell lung cancer who had a partial response to radiotherapy plus ipilimumab. Some clones in this sample may be carry-over from other donors' samples. The specimen was peripheral blood, collected from a patient treated with radiotherapy plus ipilimumab. The CDR3 coding sequence is TGTGCCAGCAGCTTAGGTGCGGGCGGGACGACCCAAGAGACCCAGTACTTC. Translation: CASSLGAGGTTQETQYF.